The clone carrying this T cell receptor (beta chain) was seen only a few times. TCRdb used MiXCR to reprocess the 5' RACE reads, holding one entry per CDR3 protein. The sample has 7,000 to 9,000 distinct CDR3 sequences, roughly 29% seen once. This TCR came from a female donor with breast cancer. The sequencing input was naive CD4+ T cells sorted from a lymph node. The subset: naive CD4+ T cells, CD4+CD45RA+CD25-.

Here the CDR3 DNA reads TGCAGTGCTAGAGATACACTCTCCTACAATGAGCAGTTCTTC. Translation: CSARDTLSYNEQFF. The chain couples TRBV20-1 to TRBJ2-1; no clear D gene. The CDR3 is made up of 14 amino acids. V was shortened by 0 bases and J by 0 bases, with 6 bases between the two germline ends. Looked up from germline, CDR1 is DFQATT and CDR2 is SNEGSKA (reference sequence).